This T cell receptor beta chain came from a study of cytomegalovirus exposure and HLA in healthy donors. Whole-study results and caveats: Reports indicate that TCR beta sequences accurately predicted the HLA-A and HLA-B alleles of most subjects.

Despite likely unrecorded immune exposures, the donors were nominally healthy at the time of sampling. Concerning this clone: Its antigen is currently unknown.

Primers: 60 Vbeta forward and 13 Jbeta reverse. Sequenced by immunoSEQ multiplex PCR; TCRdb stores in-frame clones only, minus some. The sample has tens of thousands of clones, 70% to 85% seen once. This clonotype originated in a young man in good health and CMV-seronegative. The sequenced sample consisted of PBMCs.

This CDR3 is CASSYPSGAQETQYF. CDR3 DNA sequence: TGTGCCAGCAGTTATCCTAGCGGGGCCCAAGAGACCCAGTACTTC. V gene TRBV6-5 combines with J gene TRBJ2-5; TRBD2 matches 9 bases. The CDR3 length is 15 residues. Looked up from germline, CDR1 is MNHEY and CDR2 is SVGAGI. J lost 1 base, V lost 3 bases, and 3 bases had no gene match.